Listed below are T cell receptor beta chains from one sample, sequenced in a study of control samples from healthy donors and cancer patients. The assay was immunoSEQ multiplex PCR, and TCRdb's table has in-frame clones only and misses some. The data contain around 68,000 clones, more than 80% of them singletons. Sequencing was done on a sample of PBMCs. The receptor source for this set is a woman aged 45 to 65 with lung cancer. CDR3s include the opening cysteine and the closing phenylalanine or tryptophan. D genes are given only for firm matches. The size entry is marked missing in some rows and otherwise reads once, few, many or a size class.

cdr3_aa,cdr3_nt,clone_size,j_call,d_call,v_call
CASSKDSGGAAKGYTF,TGTGCCAGTAGTAAGGACAGCGGGGGCGCCGCGAAGGGCTACACCTTC,many,TRBJ1-2,.,TRBV19
CASSQEGPDRASYNEQFF,TGCGCCAGCAGCCAAGAAGGGCCGGACAGGGCGTCCTACAATGAGCAGTTCTTC,once,TRBJ2-1,TRBD1,TRBV4-3
CASSVTYDRGYYGYTF,TGTGCCAGCAGCGTCACCTACGACAGGGGGTACTATGGCTACACCTTC,.,TRBJ1-2,TRBD1,TRBV9
CASSVASGGFQETQYF,TGTGCCAGCAGCGTAGCTAGCGGGGGGTTTCAAGAGACCCAGTACTTC,few,TRBJ2-5,TRBD2,TRBV9
CASSLNYGRFTDTQYF,TGTGCCAGCAGTTTAAATTACGGAAGATTCACAGATACGCAGTATTTT,once,TRBJ2-3,.,TRBV7-3
CASSYSDQGPIYGYTF,TGTGCCAGCAGTTACTCGGATCAGGGTCCGATATATGGCTACACCTTC,.,TRBJ1-2,.,TRBV6-5
CASSPSGVLSYNEQFF,TGTGCCAGTAGTCCTAGCGGGGTACTATCCTACAATGAGCAGTTCTTC,.,TRBJ2-1,TRBD2,TRBV19
CASSYGASDQETQYF,TGTGCCAGCAGTTACGGGGCTAGCGACCAAGAGACCCAGTACTTC,.,TRBJ2-5,.,TRBV6-5
CATSRVRDRGPEQYF,TGTGCCACCAGCAGAGTCCGGGACAGGGGCCCCGAGCAGTACTTC,once,TRBJ2-7,TRBD1,TRBV15
CASSLTQQLVQYF,TGTGCCAGCAGCTTAACCCAACAGTTGGTGCAGTATTTT,few,TRBJ2-3,.,TRBV7-3
CASSEGRERAEAFF,TGTGCCAGCAGTGAAGGACGGGAGAGGGCTGAAGCTTTCTTT,.,TRBJ1-1,.,TRBV6-1
CASSLGLGAASVF,TGTGCCAGCAGCTTAGGCCTAGGGGCCGCCTCCGTCTTC,few,TRBJ2-1,.,TRBV7-3
CASSSMDRDLRETQYF,TGTGCCAGCAGCTCTATGGACAGGGACCTTCGGGAGACCCAGTACTTC,.,TRBJ2-5,TRBD1,TRBV7-9
CASSLPGQLPYNEQFF,TGCGCCAGCAGCTTACCGGGACAGCTCCCCTACAATGAGCAGTTCTTC,.,TRBJ2-1,TRBD1,TRBV5-1
CASSPTLPGAEQYF,TGTGCCAGCAGCCCAACCCTTCCGGGTGCCGAGCAGTACTTC,.,TRBJ2-7,.,TRBV5-6
CASGPIRGFGYTF,TGTGCCAGCGGTCCCATCAGGGGATTTGGCTACACCTTC,.,TRBJ1-2,.,TRBV21-1
CASSYPNTGTAFYGYTF,TGTGCCAGCAGTTACCCAAATACCGGGACAGCTTTTTATGGCTACACCTTC,.,TRBJ1-2,TRBD1,TRBV6-2/TRBV6-3
CASSYPWGRYNEQFF,TGTGCCAGCAGTTACCCCTGGGGGAGGTACAATGAGCAGTTCTTC,.,TRBJ2-1,.,TRBV6-2/TRBV6-3
CASSRAAGATGELFF,TGCGCCAGCAGCCGGGCAGCAGGGGCCACCGGGGAGCTGTTTTTT,once,TRBJ2-2,.,TRBV5-1
CASSPTGPYGYTF,TGTGCCAGCAGCCCGACAGGACCTTATGGCTACACCTTC,.,TRBJ1-2,.,TRBV11-2
CSAPGGGSNEQFF,TGCAGCGCCCCGGGGGGGGGCTCAAATGAGCAGTTCTTC,.,TRBJ2-1,TRBD2,TRBV29-1
CASSLEERTEAFF,TGTGCCAGCAGCTTAGAGGAGCGAACTGAAGCTTTCTTT,.,TRBJ1-1,.,TRBV11-2
CASSTDRAHNSPLHF,TGTGCCAGCAGTACGGACAGGGCCCATAATTCACCCCTCCACTTT,.,TRBJ1-6,.,TRBV21-1
CASSQLAATGELFF,TGTGCCAGCAGTCAACTAGCGGCAACCGGGGAGCTGTTTTTT,few,TRBJ2-2,TRBD2,TRBV9
CSASFQGSTEAFF,TGCAGTGCTAGTTTCCAGGGGAGCACTGAAGCTTTCTTT,.,TRBJ1-1,.,TRBV20-1
CASSLAGGRDTQYF,TGTGCCAGCAGCTTAGCGGGGGGGCGGGATACGCAGTATTTT,.,TRBJ2-3,.,TRBV7-9
CASSSGQGDEKLFF,TGTGCCAGCAGTTCAGGACAGGGGGATGAAAAACTGTTTTTT,few,TRBJ1-4,TRBD1,TRBV28
CASRTRGGTEAFF,TGTGCCAGCCGGACGAGGGGTGGCACTGAAGCTTTCTTT,.,TRBJ1-1,.,TRBV6-5
CSAQDTEAFF,TGCAGTGCCCAGGACACTGAAGCTTTCTTT,.,TRBJ1-1,.,TRBV20-1
CASTPGGEAFF,TGTGCCAGCACCCCGGGCGGAGAAGCTTTCTTT,.,TRBJ1-1,.,TRBV3-1/TRBV3-2
CASRDSSGRSYEQYF,TGTGCCAGCAGGGATTCTAGCGGCCGCTCCTACGAGCAGTACTTC,.,TRBJ2-7,TRBD2,TRBV10-3
CASSPQGVNEKLFF,TGCGCCAGCAGCCCCCAGGGGGTGAACGAAAAACTGTTTTTT,.,TRBJ1-4,TRBD1,TRBV4-1
CASSETGSPNTEAFF,TGTGCCAGCAGCGAAACAGGGAGTCCGAACACTGAAGCTTTCTTT,.,TRBJ1-1,.,TRBV7-3
CASSLFIGALWNTEAFF,TGTGCCAGCAGCTTATTCATAGGGGCCCTTTGGAACACTGAAGCTTTCTTT,.,TRBJ1-1,.,TRBV7-8
CASSGIAGDEQFF,TGCGCCAGCAGTGGTATTGCGGGGGATGAGCAGTTCTTC,.,TRBJ2-1,TRBD2,TRBV10-1
CASSQDPFYNSPLHF,TGTGCCAGCAGCCAAGATCCGTTTTATAATTCACCCCTCCACTTT,.,TRBJ1-6,.,TRBV14
CASSPTGAGNTIYF,TGTGCCAGCAGCCCCACAGGTGCTGGAAACACCATATATTTT,few,TRBJ1-3,.,TRBV7-2
CASSFQAAHEAFF,TGTGCCAGCAGTTTTCAGGCAGCCCATGAAGCTTTCTTT,few,TRBJ1-1,.,TRBV27
CASSQDGWGYNEQFF,TGCGCCAGCAGCCAAGATGGGTGGGGTTACAATGAGCAGTTCTTC,.,TRBJ2-1,.,TRBV4-3
CASSEDPYSPLHF,TGCGCCAGCAGTGAGGACCCATATTCACCCCTCCACTTT,.,TRBJ1-6,.,TRBV10-1
CASSLRDSWHNYGYTF,TGTGCCAGCAGCCTCCGGGACTCATGGCATAACTATGGCTACACCTTC,.,TRBJ1-2,.,TRBV5-6
CASSPRAIWAQGTNQAFF,TGCGCCAGCAGCCCACGCGCAATTTGGGCCCAGGGAACTAATCAAGCTTTCTTT,.,TRBJ1-1,.,TRBV4-1
CASSQPGQLNTEAFF,TGTGCCAGCAGCCAACCAGGGCAATTGAACACTGAAGCTTTCTTT,.,TRBJ1-1,.,TRBV3-1/TRBV3-2
CAWSSVGGTSEQYF,TGTGCCTGGAGTTCCGTGGGGGGGACCAGCGAGCAGTACTTC,.,TRBJ2-7,TRBD2,TRBV30
CASSLQRLATEAFF,TGTGCCAGCTCACTGCAAAGGTTGGCCACTGAAGCTTTCTTT,few,TRBJ1-1,.,TRBV18
CASSSRDAYTEAFF,TGTGCCAGCAGCTCCCGGGACGCCTACACTGAAGCTTTCTTT,.,TRBJ1-1,.,TRBV3-1/TRBV3-2
CAISDGQGGPEAFF,TGTGCCATCAGTGATGGCCAAGGGGGACCTGAAGCTTTCTTT,.,TRBJ1-1,.,TRBV10-3
CASSEGQAAYGYTF,TGTGCCAGCAGCGAAGGACAGGCAGCCTATGGCTACACCTTC,.,TRBJ1-2,TRBD1,TRBV6-1
CASSLMGDSPLHF,TGTGCCAGCAGCTTGATGGGAGATTCACCCCTCCACTTT,.,TRBJ1-6,.,TRBV5-4
CASSRSEEKLFF,TGTGCCAGTAGTAGGTCGGAGGAAAAACTGTTTTTT,.,TRBJ1-4,.,TRBV19
CASAEGARNTEAFF,TGTGCCAGCGCGGAGGGGGCGAGGAACACTGAAGCTTTCTTT,.,TRBJ1-1,TRBD1,TRBV3-1/TRBV3-2
CASSQGIRDTGELFF,TGTGCCAGCAGCCAAGGTATCCGGGACACCGGGGAGCTGTTTTTT,.,TRBJ2-2,.,TRBV14
CASSSGLGTDTQYF,TGTGCCAGCAGTTCCGGACTGGGAACAGATACGCAGTATTTT,.,TRBJ2-3,.,TRBV27
CASSSVGQENEKLFF,TGTGCCAGCAGCTCCGTGGGACAGGAGAATGAAAAACTGTTTTTT,few,TRBJ1-4,TRBD1,TRBV7-9